This is a list of T cell receptor beta chains from one sample in a study of lymphopenia after photon versus proton radiotherapy. Clones were read by immunoSEQ multiplex PCR, and TCRdb kept only the in-frame ones, dropping some. The table includes roughly 30,000 clones, approximately 87% detected once. The sequencing here drew on peripheral blood, taken from a patient treated with proton-based radiotherapy. These TCRs come from a woman in her fifties or sixties with cholangiocarcinoma. Some clones in this sample may be carry-over from other donors' samples. CDR3s include the opening cysteine and the closing phenylalanine or tryptophan. The D gene is left open where the match is weak. Size is omitted from some rows. Given values are once, few, many or a class for expanded clones.

>TRBV7-9|15|-|-|TRBJ1-6
TGTGCCAGCAGCTTAGGAGTTGCCTATAATTCACCCCTCCACTTT
CASSLGVAYNSPLHF
>TRBV2|14|TRBD2|-|TRBJ2-1
TGTGCCAGCAGGCCGGGACTAGCGTTCGGTGAGCAGTTCTTC
CASRPGLAFGEQFF
>TRBV5-4|15|TRBD2|-|TRBJ2-2
TGTGCCAGCAGCTCCCGACTAGCGGGGGGCGGGGAGCTGTTTTTT
CASSSRLAGGGELFF
>TRBV6-5|14|-|-|TRBJ2-3
TGTGCCGGCAGTCCGGGACTGAATTCAGATACGCAGTATTTT
CAGSPGLNSDTQYF
>TRBV9|15|TRBD1|-|TRBJ2-2
TGTGCCAGCAGCGTAGGACAGGGGAACACCGGGGAGCTGTTTTTT
CASSVGQGNTGELFF
>TRBV5-1|14|-|-|TRBJ2-1
TGCGCCAGCAGCCATCCGGGAGACTCCAATGAGCAGTTCTTC
CASSHPGDSNEQFF
>TRBV5-1|14|-|once|TRBJ1-4
TGCGCCAGCGCTTCAGGGGATCCTAATGAAAAACTGTTTTTT
CASASGDPNEKLFF
>TRBV11-3|15|-|-|TRBJ2-5
TGTGCCAGCAGCTTAGACCCAGCGGGTCAAGAGACCCAGTACTTC
CASSLDPAGQETQYF
>TRBV11-2|17|-|-|TRBJ2-1
TGTGCCAGCAGCTTAGGCCCAACAGGTCGGAAATCCAATGAGCAGTTCTTC
CASSLGPTGRKSNEQFF
>TRBV5-3|14|TRBD1|-|TRBJ2-7
TGTGCCAGAACCCGGGACAGGGTTCGCTACGAGCAGTACTTC
CARTRDRVRYEQYF
>TRBV10-3|11|-|-|TRBJ2-3
TGTGCCACAGGACGGACAGATACGCAGTATTTT
CATGRTDTQYF
>TRBV6-6|15|-|-|TRBJ1-2
TGTGCCAGCAGTTGGCGACACGAAGCTAACTATGGCTACACCTTC
CASSWRHEANYGYTF
>TRBV19|15|-|-|TRBJ1-4
TGTGCCAGTAGTGGCAGGGGAGCAACTAATGAAAAACTGTTTTTT
CASSGRGATNEKLFF
>TRBV7-2|16|TRBD2|-|TRBJ2-1
TGTGCCAGCAGCTTATGGGGAGGGAGGTCCTACAATGAGCAGTTCTTC
CASSLWGGRSYNEQFF
>TRBV18|17|TRBD1|-|TRBJ1-5
TGTGCCAGCTCACGTGAAATCCCAGCAGGGGGTGATCAGCCCCAGCATTTT
CASSREIPAGGDQPQHF
>TRBV6-5|15|-|once|TRBJ1-6
TGTGCCAGCAGCCTACTGGCTACTTCGGTTTTACCCCTCCACTTT
CASSLLATSVLPLHF
>TRBV7-8|15|-|-|TRBJ2-5
TGTGCCAGCAGCTTAGTATATGGTACGGTAGAGACCCAGTACTTC
CASSLVYGTVETQYF
>TRBV7-9|16|TRBD1|once|TRBJ1-3
TGTGCCAGCAGCTCAAGGACAGGCCGCAGGGGAAACACCATATATTTT
CASSSRTGRRGNTIYF
>TRBV2|13|-|once|TRBJ2-1
TGTGCCAGCAGCGTAACCTGGACCCCCCACTCGTTCTTC
CASSVTWTPHSFF
>TRBV15|16|TRBD2|-|TRBJ2-1
TGTGCCACCACCACAACTGGGACTAGTGATCGGAATGAGCAGTTCTTC
CATTTTGTSDRNEQFF
>TRBV19|13|-|-|TRBJ2-7
TGTGCCAGTAGTATTCTTGCGGGGTCCGAGCAGTACTTC
CASSILAGSEQYF
>TRBV7-2|19|TRBD2|-|TRBJ2-1
TGTGCCAGCAGCGCACAATCTTATCGGGCTAGCGGGGCCTACAATGAGCAGTTCTTC
CASSAQSYRASGAYNEQFF
>TRBV18|18|TRBD1|-|TRBJ1-2
TGTGCCAGCTCACCATCCCGATTAATAGGACAGGAATGGAATGGCTACACCTTC
CASSPSRLIGQEWNGYTF
>TRBV5-1|13|-|-|TRBJ1-1
TGCGCCAGCAGCAAGAACAGGGAAACTGAAGCTTTCTTT
CASSKNRETEAFF
>TRBV11-2|14|-|once|TRBJ2-1
TGTGCCAGCAGCCCCGGGAAGTTACGGCATGAGCAGTTCTTC
CASSPGKLRHEQFF
>TRBV6-5|15|TRBD1|-|TRBJ1-1
TGTGCCAGCAGAGGGACAGGGAGGATGAACACTGAAGCTTTCTTT
CASRGTGRMNTEAFF
>TRBV10-3|15|-|-|TRBJ2-3
TGTGCCATCAGTGAGACTAGCCAGGGCCCAGATACGCAGTATTTT
CAISETSQGPDTQYF
>TRBV4-3|16|-|-|TRBJ2-2
TGCGCCAGCAGCCAAGACGGAGCGGGTATCGCCGGGGAGCTGTTTTTT
CASSQDGAGIAGELFF
>TRBV6-6|16|-|-|TRBJ1-2
TGTGCCAGCAGTCCGGGCGCAGACGCGAGTTGGTCTGGCTACACCTTC
CASSPGADASWSGYTF
>TRBV7-2|12|-|-|TRBJ1-1
TGTGCCAGCAGCTGGGTGAACACTGAAGCTTTCTTT
CASSWVNTEAFF
>TRBV2|14|TRBD1|-|TRBJ2-7
TGTGCCAGCAGTTTGGACAGGGCATTCGACGAGCAGTACTTC
CASSLDRAFDEQYF
>TRBV2|12|-|-|TRBJ1-4
TGTGCCAGCAGGGGCGACGGTGAAAAACTGTTTTTT
CASRGDGEKLFF
>TRBV7-3|14|TRBD2|-|TRBJ2-1
TGTGCCAGCAGCCCAGCGGGGTGGGCAGGGGAGCAGTTCTTC
CASSPAGWAGEQFF
>TRBV10-3|15|TRBD2|-|TRBJ2-3
TGTGCCATCAGTGGTAGCGGGGGTCCGGGAGATACGCAGTATTTT
CAISGSGGPGDTQYF
>TRBV7-2|14|-|-|TRBJ2-6
TGTGCCAGCAGCTTATTAACTGGGGCCAACGTCCTGACTTTC
CASSLLTGANVLTF
>TRBV6-5|14|TRBD1|-|TRBJ1-2
TGTGCCAGCAGTCCCCCGGGGACAGGCGGGGGCTACACCTTC
CASSPPGTGGGYTF
>TRBV7-2|16|-|few|TRBJ2-7
TGTGCCAGCAGCTTAGAATGGCTAGCGCTTACCTACGAGCAGTACTTC
CASSLEWLALTYEQYF
>TRBV5-1|15|-|-|TRBJ2-1
TGCGCCAGCAGCTTGGGGGGGGCTCCCCTCAATGAGCAGTTCTTC
CASSLGGAPLNEQFF
>TRBV5-1|15|TRBD2|-|TRBJ2-1
TGCGCCAGCACATTAGCGGGAGCGAGGGGCAATGAGCAGTTCTTC
CASTLAGARGNEQFF
>TRBV18|13|-|-|TRBJ1-2
TGTGCCAGCTCAAACCTCCCAGGGGATGGCTACACCTTC
CASSNLPGDGYTF
>TRBV18|14|TRBD1|-|TRBJ1-1
TGTGCCAGCTCATCCCAAACAGGGGTGGCTGAAGCTTTCTTT
CASSSQTGVAEAFF
>TRBV18|13|-|-|TRBJ1-2
TGTGCCAGCTCAGGGGGGGTCAACTATGGCTACACCTTC
CASSGGVNYGYTF
>TRBV6-5|14|-|-|TRBJ2-1
TGTGCCAGCGGTTACAGCGAGACGTTCAATGAGCAGTTCTTC
CASGYSETFNEQFF
>TRBV29-1|12|-|once|TRBJ2-1
TGCAGCGTTGCGCGGGCCTACAATGAGCAGTTCTTC
CSVARAYNEQFF
>TRBV14|16|TRBD1|-|TRBJ1-6
TGTGCCAGCAGCCAAGGACAGGGGGCGAGGGGCTCACCCCTCCACTTT
CASSQGQGARGSPLHF
>TRBV7-2|14|-|once|TRBJ2-3
TGTGCCAGCAGCTTCCCGGGGCGCACAGATACGCAGTATTTT
CASSFPGRTDTQYF
>TRBV10-3|15|-|-|TRBJ2-6
TGTGCCATCAGTGGAACGAACTCTGGGGCCAACGTCCTGACTTTC
CAISGTNSGANVLTF
>TRBV5-1|15|-|-|TRBJ2-7
TGCGCCAGCAGCCGGACAGTCCGGAGCTCCTACGAGCAGTACTTC
CASSRTVRSSYEQYF
>TRBV28|16|-|-|TRBJ2-7
TGTGCCAGCAGTTCCCTGGGGGCTAGCGGCTCCCCCCGGGGGAACTTC
CASSSLGASGSPRGNF
>TRBV30|15|-|-|TRBJ1-6
TGTGCCTGGAGTGTACTGTTGCAGGGTAATTCACCCCTCCACTTT
CAWSVLLQGNSPLHF
>TRBV6-1|15|-|-|TRBJ1-3
TGTGCCAGCAGTGACCACAGGGATATTGGAAACACCATATATTTT
CASSDHRDIGNTIYF
>TRBV18|13|-|-|TRBJ1-2
TGTGCCAGCTCACCGGGGGAGGGATATGGCTACACCTTC
CASSPGEGYGYTF
>TRBV29-1|14|-|-|TRBJ2-1
TGCAGCGTCACCCTCTTAGTCACCTACAATGAGCAGTTCTTC
CSVTLLVTYNEQFF
>TRBV10-3|12|-|-|TRBJ2-2
TGTGCCATCAGTGAGTCTGTCGGGGAGCTGTTTTTT
CAISESVGELFF
>TRBV19|17|TRBD1|few|TRBJ2-1
TGTGCCAGTAGTACCGGGCCCAGACAGGGGCGTTATGATGAGCAGTTCTTC
CASSTGPRQGRYDEQFF
>TRBV20-1|10|-|-|TRBJ2-1
TGCAGTGCTACCGTGCTTGAGCAGTTCTTC
CSATVLEQFF